The rows below give T cell receptor beta chains drawn from one sample of a study of T cell repertoires and HLA-DP antigens. The table came from immunoSEQ multiplex PCR; TCRdb's copy has only in-frame clones and leaves some out. Here the sample spans almost 90,000 clones, around nine tenths being singletons. What these receptors recognize is not known. The sample was CD4+ T cells from PBMCs. The receptors come from a man in his forties or fifties in good health and CMV-seronegative. The CDR3 runs from the conserved cysteine through the conserved F or W. The D gene is left open where the match is weak.

TRBJ1-3 | TRBD1 | TRBV14 | CPQDRGVVSGNTIYF | TGTCCTCAGGACAGGGGGGTAGTATCTGGAAACACCATATATTTT
TRBJ2-5 | NA | TRBV15 | CATSRDLRGRGETQYF | TGTGCCACCAGCAGAGATCTCAGGGGACGGGGGGAGACCCAGTACTTC
TRBJ2-7 | TRBD2 | TRBV5-1 | CASSVGLAGAFSYEQYF | TGCGCCAGCAGCGTAGGACTAGCGGGGGCCTTCTCCTACGAGCAGTACTTC
TRBJ2-6 | NA | TRBV6-1 | CASQSSGANVLTF | TGTGCCAGCCAGAGCTCTGGGGCCAACGTCCTGACTTTC
TRBJ1-3 | NA | TRBV5-8 | CASSSGREVGNTIYF | TGTGCCAGCAGTTCGGGACGGGAAGTTGGAAACACCATATATTTT
TRBJ2-5 | NA | TRBV2 | CASIQGRETQYF | TGTGCCAGCATTCAGGGCCGAGAGACCCAGTACTTC
TRBJ1-2 | TRBD1 | TRBV30 | CAWRTGGGVGGYTF | TGTGCCTGGAGGACAGGGGGCGGAGTTGGTGGCTACACCTTC
TRBJ1-4 | TRBD1 | TRBV4-1 | CASSPEDREYEKLFF | TGCGCCAGCAGCCCAGAAGACAGGGAATACGAAAAACTGTTTTTT
TRBJ1-5 | NA | TRBV28 | CASRPGRSQPQHF | TGTGCCAGCAGGCCGGGTAGGAGTCAGCCCCAGCATTTT
TRBJ1-2 | NA | TRBV5-8 | CARRTVLYGYTF | TGTGCCAGGAGGACAGTTTTGTATGGCTACACCTTC